This T cell receptor (beta chain) stems from a study of vaccination effects on CD4 cells after COVID-19. Turning to the study itself: It was a median of 72 days after the second dose that post-vaccine samples were obtained.

ViraFEST used viral peptide pools to expand antigen-specific CD4+ T cells before sequencing. With approximately 10 days of culture completed, CD4+ T cells were isolated. Participants received two doses of either the BNT162b2 or mRNA-1273 vaccine. None of these healthy vaccinees had been infected with SARS-CoV-2 before vaccination. PBMC were cultured at under 2.5 million per well with roughly 10 IU/ml IL-2 and 9 to 10 ug/ml peptides. Cultures received IL-2 medium that replaced half the medium on days 3 and 7. J lost 5 bases, V lost 4 bases, and 4 bases had no gene match. From germline, CDR1 is ENHRY and CDR2 SYGVKD. CDR3 length equals 14 residues. As regards this clone: Its target is unknown.

The assay was immunoSEQ multiplex PCR, and TCRdb's table has in-frame clones only and misses some. The table records about 72,000 clones, 75% to 85% of them present only once. This receptor was identified in a human donor who received a COVID-19 vaccine. The J gene is TRBJ2-5, the V gene TRBV10-3; 10 positions match TRBD2. This specimen consisted of CD4+ T cells from PBMCs cultured with HCoV-229E spike peptides, obtained after COVID-19 vaccination. The CDR3 loop reads CAISAGLAWETQYF. CDR3 DNA: TGTGCCATCAGTGCGGGACTAGCGTGGGAGACCCAGTACTTC.